This T cell receptor beta chain emerged from a study of blood T cell repertoires in COVID-19. Across the whole study: Collection of acute and convalescent COVID-19 samples took place in the United States, Italy and Spain. Nucleic acid was either cDNA or gDNA, and it came from T cells, B-cell-depleted T cells, or PBMCs.

Germline V gene lookup returns CDR1 GTSNPN and CDR2 SVGIG (reference sequence). With V trimmed by 1 base and J by 4 bases, 7 bases remained unmatched. The CDR3 totals 15 residues. Methods used by the authors: Reference gene primer amplification in the assay estimated nucleated cell counts. TCRdb's copy holds only in-frame clones and misses some; the assay was immunoSEQ multiplex PCR. The V and J calls and clone size come from that table; D and trimming were worked out from the DNA. In the table there are 250,000 to 300,000 clones, 65% to 90% of which are singletons. The V and J genes are TRBV30 and TRBJ1-2; the match to TRBD1 covers 9 bases. Material: peripheral blood. This clonotype was obtained from a woman aged 60-75 years with active or convalescent COVID-19. CDR3 bases: TGTGCCTGGAGTGGTGGACAGGGGAGTTCCTATGGCTACACCTTC. This codes for CAWSGGQGSSYGYTF.